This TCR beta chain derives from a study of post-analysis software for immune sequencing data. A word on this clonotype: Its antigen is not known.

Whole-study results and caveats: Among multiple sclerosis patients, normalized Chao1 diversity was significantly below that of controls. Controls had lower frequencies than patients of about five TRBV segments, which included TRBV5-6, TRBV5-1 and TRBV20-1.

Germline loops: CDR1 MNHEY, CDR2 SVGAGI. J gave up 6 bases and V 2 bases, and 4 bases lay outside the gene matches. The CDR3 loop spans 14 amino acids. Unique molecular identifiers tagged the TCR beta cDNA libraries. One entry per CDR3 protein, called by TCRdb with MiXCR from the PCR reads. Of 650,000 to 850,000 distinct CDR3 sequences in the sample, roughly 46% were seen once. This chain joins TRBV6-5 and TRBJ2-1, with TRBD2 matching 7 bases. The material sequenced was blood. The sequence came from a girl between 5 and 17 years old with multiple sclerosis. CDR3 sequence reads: CASSYGPSGNEQFF. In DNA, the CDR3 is TGTGCCAGCAGTTACGGTCCTAGCGGCAATGAGCAGTTCTTC.